This TCR beta chain originates from a study of radiotherapy plus CTLA-4 blockade in lung cancer. As for the study in general: Of all patients, around 20% responded objectively and roughly 31% showed disease control.

The protocol was immunoSEQ multiplex PCR, while the TCRdb copy is restricted to in-frame clones and leaves out a portion. Of around 30,000 clones in the sample, around 75% were seen once. Germline CDR1 GTSNPN, CDR2 SVGIG (reference sequence). This CDR3 is 13 amino acids long. V was shortened by 0 bases and J by 4 bases, with 9 bases between the two germline ends. Those with chemo-refractory metastatic non-small-cell lung cancer were treated with focal radiation combined with CTLA-4 blockade using ipilimumab. The rearrangement uses TRBV30 and TRBJ1-2; D uncertain. The source was peripheral blood, collected from a patient treated with radiotherapy plus ipilimumab. This receptor was taken from a human donor with non-small cell lung cancer that progressed on radiotherapy plus ipilimumab. The CDR3 spells CAWSVLPLYGYTF. The CDR3, as DNA: TGTGCCTGGAGTGTACTCCCGCTCTATGGCTACACCTTC.